Below are 9 T cell receptor beta chains sequenced from a single sample in a study of blood T cell repertoires in COVID-19. Using immunoSEQ multiplex PCR, the repertoire was profiled, and TCRdb retains in-frame clones only, with some absent. This sample yields under 95,000 clones, of which over 65% are seen a single time; 5% to 6% belongs to the top ten. The sequenced material came from peripheral blood. The receptors derive from a man in his fifties or sixties with active or convalescent COVID-19.

The J gene is TRBJ1-4, the V gene TRBV5-1; possible D gene TRBD1, 5 bases. Trimming pared 0 bases from V and 8 bases from J, leaving 14 bases between. This CDR3 spans 15 amino acids. CDR1 is SGHRS and CDR2 is YFSETQ in the germline V gene. CDR3 in amino acids: CASSLEFRDYEKLFF. The CDR3 DNA reads TGCGCCAGCAGCTTGGAATTCAGGGACTACGAAAAACTGTTTTTT.

The chain uses TRBV7-9 and TRBJ1-2; tentative D call: TRBD1 (5 bases). This CDR3 contains 13 residues. V lost 1 base and J 2 bases, leaving 5 bases between the germline ends. Germline assignment: CDR1 SEHNR and CDR2 FQNEAQ (reference sequence). The CDR3: CASSLGQNYGYTF. The CDR3 DNA sequence: TGTGCCAGCAGCTTAGGACAGAACTATGGCTACACCTTC.

This clone was observed a handful of times. The CDR3 spells CARSSTGYSNQPQHF. For the CDR3, the DNA is TGCGCCAGAAGTTCAACAGGGTATAGCAATCAGCCCCAGCATTTT. The chain has TRBV4-1 and TRBJ1-5; tentatively, D is TRBD1 (6 bases). Trimming removed 9 bases from V and 0 bases from J, with 15 bases in between. This CDR3 has 15 amino acids. CDR1 MGHRA and CDR2 YSYEKL come from the germline V gene.

This clone was counted only a few times. The chain combines TRBV4-3 with TRBJ2-3; no clear D. Germline loops: CDR1 LGHNA, CDR2 YSLEER. The CDR3 loop spans 15 amino acids. Deletions cut 1 base from V and 1 base from J, with 9 bases between. CDR3 amino acids: CASSQGLVGTDTQYF. In DNA, the CDR3 is TGCGCCAGCAGCCAAGGGCTCGTGGGCACAGATACGCAGTATTTT.

The chain combines TRBV7-9 with TRBJ2-3, with 8 bases fitting TRBD1. Per the germline V gene, CDR1 is SEHNR and CDR2 is FQNEAQ (reference sequence). This CDR3 has 15 residues. Losses at the gene ends were 4 bases for V and 1 base for J; bases not matched to a gene: 4. CDR3 loop: CASSSTGQGTDTQYF. CDR3 coding DNA: TGTGCCAGCAGCTCGACGGGACAGGGCACAGATACGCAGTATTTT.

The rearrangement links TRBV6-4 to TRBJ2-1; 7 bases match TRBD1. CDR1 MRHNA and CDR2 SNTAGT come from the germline V gene. The V gene end was trimmed by 4 bases and the J gene end by 2 bases; junction bases not matched to a gene: 5. This CDR3 has 15 residues. DNA of the CDR3: TGTGCCAGCAGTGCCTCGACAGGGACCTACAATGAGCAGTTCTTC. Protein: CASSASTGTYNEQFF.

The gene calls are TRBV6-5 and TRBJ2-2; 8 nucleotides match TRBD1. This CDR3 is 15 amino acids long. V was clipped by 6 bases and J by 3 bases; unmatched bases: 6. Germline V gives CDR1 MNHEY, CDR2 SVGAGI. Here the CDR3 DNA reads TGTGCCAGCAGGATTATGACAGGGGACACCGGGGAGCTGTTTTTT. Protein sequence: CASRIMTGDTGELFF.

In its sample, this clone was seen a few times. The V gene is TRBV13, the J gene TRBJ1-5, with TRBD1 matching over 8 bases. Per germline, CDR1 PRHDT and CDR2 FYEKMQ (reference sequence). CDR3 length: 15 residues. After removal of 2 bases from V and 6 bases from J, the junction contained 6 bases not matched to a gene. The CDR3 nucleotides read TGTGCCAGCAGCTTAAACACAGGGGGTGGTCAGCCCCAGCATTTT. Protein: CASSLNTGGGQPQHF.

This chain uses TRBV28 with TRBJ1-4; tentative D call: TRBD1 (5 bases). CDR3 length: 14 residues. Trimming pared 3 bases from V and 7 bases from J, leaving 12 bases between. Germline loops: CDR1 MDHEN, CDR2 SYDVKM. CDR3 in amino acids: CASSLVREGEKLFF. The CDR3 DNA sequence: TGTGCCAGCAGTTTGGTCAGGGAGGGTGAAAAACTGTTTTTT.